The 21 T cell receptor beta chains presented below share a single source sample, sequenced in a study of T cells in localized non-small cell lung cancer. Assay: immunoSEQ multiplex PCR; the TCRdb copy retains only in-frame clones and omits some. The sample has approximately 41,000 clones, over 75% seen once. Here the sequenced sample was PBMCs, taken before any cancer treatment. The receptor source for this set is a woman between 35 and 70 years old with stage II lung adenocarcinoma.

The rearrangement joins TRBV6-1 to TRBJ1-1; 7 bases map to TRBD1. The trim removed 6 bases at V and 1 base at J, leaving 8 bases unmatched. Germline CDR1 MNHNS, CDR2 SASEGT. The CDR3 is 15 amino acids. CDR3 bases: TGTGCCAGCAGGTCAGGGGGGTCGGGGAACACTGAAGCTTTCTTT. Translating it yields CASRSGGSGNTEAFF.

Concerning this clone: The junction and the germline gene differ at one end; a read error may be behind it. The chain combines TRBV12-5 with TRBJ2-5; 8 bases agree with TRBD1. This CDR3 has 14 residues. Germline V gene lookup returns CDR1 LGHNT and CDR2 FRNRAP. CDR3 nucleotides: TGTGCTAGTGGTGTTGGACAGGGAGAAGAGGCCCAGTACTTC. Amino acid sequence: CASGVGQGEEAQYF. Using reference TRBV12-5 and TRBJ2-5 for the parts outside the CDR3, the full variable domain is DARVTQTPRHKVTEMGQEVTMRCQPILGHNTVFWYRQTMMQGLELLAYFRNRAPLDDSGMPKDRFSAEMPDATLATLKIQPSEPRDSAVYFCASGVGQGEEAQYFGPGTRLLVL.

This rearrangement joins TRBV6-1 to TRBJ2-7; no clear D. Germline V CDR1 and CDR2: MNHNS, SASEGT. V was shortened by 4 bases and J by 7 bases, with 14 bases between the two germline ends. The CDR3 is 13 residues long. The CDR3 protein is CASSALTSGEQYF. CDR3 DNA: TGTGCCAGCAGTGCACTAACCTCGGGTGAGCAGTACTTC.

This chain uses TRBV2 with TRBJ1-2; TRBD1 might be the D (5 bases). V lost 2 bases to trimming and J lost 0 bases, with 13 bases between them. The CDR3 sequence is 16 residues long. Germline CDR1 SNHLY, CDR2 FYNNEI. The CDR3 DNA sequence: TGTGCCAGCAGTGAAAGGCCAGGGTGGTCTAACTATGGCTACACCTTC. Its translation is CASSERPGWSNYGYTF.

The V gene is TRBV6-5, the J gene TRBJ2-1; D unresolved. CDR1 and CDR2 from the germline V gene are MNHEY and SVGAGI. V was clipped by 5 bases and J by 9 bases, with 8 bases between them. The CDR3 contains 11 residues. The CDR3 nucleotides read TGTGCCAGCAGTGCCCTACGTGAGCAGTTCTTC. It is translated as CASSALREQFF.

There are a few counts of this clone. The genes are TRBV19 and TRBJ1-2, with D perhaps matching TRBD1 (5 bases). This CDR3 is built from 14 residues. CDR1 is LNHDA, CDR2 SQIVND, per germline (reference sequence). The ends were cut back, 6 bases at V and 4 bases at J, with 15 bases in the middle. CDR3 region: CASRPGQGIYGYTF. The CDR3 region has the DNA TGTGCCAGTAGACCCGGGCAGGGCATCTATGGCTACACCTTC.

The rearrangement joins TRBV6-5 to TRBJ2-5; 10 positions agree with TRBD2. Unmatched junction bases numbered 11, after V lost 2 bases and J lost 8 bases. Germline V lookup: CDR1 MNHEY, CDR2 SVGAGI. This CDR3 comprises 16 residues. This chain's CDR3 is CASSYTLAGARATQYF. The CDR3 DNA follows: TGTGCCAGCAGTTACACCCTAGCGGGGGCCAGAGCTACCCAGTACTTC.

The chain links TRBV19 to TRBJ1-4, with no clear D. CDR3 length equals 14 residues. Germline CDR1 LNHDA, CDR2 SQIVND (reference sequence). Trimming removed 5 bases at V and 5 bases at J, with 12 bases between. CDR3 nucleotide sequence: TGTGCCAGTAGTGTCGGAGCCGCCAATGAAAAACTGTTTTTT. Residues: CASSVGAANEKLFF.

The gene calls are TRBV6-5 and TRBJ1-1, with 7 bases identical to TRBD1. The length of the CDR3 is 16 residues. Germline V gene lookup returns CDR1 MNHEY and CDR2 SVGAGI. J lost 7 bases, V lost 4 bases, and 15 bases had no gene match. The CDR3 nucleotides are TGTGCCAGCAGTTTCTTGTGGGGGACAGCGGTTAGTGAAGCTTTCTTT. It specifies CASSFLWGTAVSEAFF.

The chain has TRBV28 and TRBJ2-7; no reliable D call. CDR1 MDHEN and CDR2 SYDVKM come from the germline V gene. Between the trimmed V and J ends, which lost 7 bases and 0 bases, there was a span of 10 bases. The CDR3 is 13 amino acids. As DNA, the CDR3 is TGTGCCAGCAACGGGCTTGTCTCCTACGAGCAGTACTTC. It encodes CASNGLVSYEQYF.

The chain combines TRBV5-1 with TRBJ2-5; TRBD1 matches at 8 bases. Germline CDR1 is SGHRS and CDR2 is YFSETQ. The trim removed 7 bases at V and 5 bases at J, leaving 4 bases unmatched. This CDR3 comprises 12 residues. The CDR3 reads CASGRTGETQYF. DNA for the CDR3: TGCGCCAGCGGTAGGACAGGGGAGACCCAGTACTTC.

The chain joins TRBV4-2 to TRBJ2-5; D is unresolved. In germline, CDR1 is LGHNA, CDR2 YNFKEQ. Trimming stripped 1 base from V and 5 bases from J, with 11 bases between. The CDR3 spans 14 residues. The CDR3 DNA reads as TGTGCCAGCAGCCAAGGCGATAGCAGGGAGACCCAGTACTTC. Translation: CASSQGDSRETQYF.

The V call is TRBV6-6, the J call TRBJ2-3; D uncertain. V shed 5 bases and J shed 5 bases, with 11 bases lying between them. CDR3 size: 13 residues. The germline CDR1 and CDR2 sequences are MNHNY and SVGAGI (reference sequence). CDR3 protein: CASSTTQRDTQYF. Written as DNA, the CDR3 is TGTGCCAGCAGTACTACTCAGCGAGATACGCAGTATTTT.

V and J are TRBV10-3 and TRBJ2-7; TRBD1 matches 7 bases. J lost 2 bases, V lost 6 bases, and 7 bases had no gene match. The CDR3 is made up of 14 amino acids. CDR1 and CDR2 (germline): ENHRY, SYGVKD. CDR3 coding DNA: TGTGCCATCAGCTCCGGGACAGCAACCTACGAGCAGTACTTC. It yields the protein CAISSGTATYEQYF.

The rearrangement links TRBV28 to TRBJ2-5; D gene ambiguous. The V gene lost 5 bases and the J gene lost 4 bases, with 14 bases spanning the gap. Germline V gives CDR1 MDHEN, CDR2 SYDVKM. CDR3 size: 14 residues. DNA for the CDR3: TGTGCCAGCAGTCCCCGCCGGCAGCCAGAGACCCAGTACTTC. This gives the protein CASSPRRQPETQYF.

The chain employs TRBV18 and TRBJ2-2; D might be TRBD1 or TRBD2, each matching 5 bases. Trimming shortened V by 2 bases and J by 0 bases, and 10 bases separated the two germline ends. This CDR3 has 16 amino acids. CDR1 KGHSH and CDR2 LQKENI come from the germline V gene. The CDR3 loop is CASSPRGDPNTGELFF. The DNA of the CDR3 is TGTGCCAGCTCACCAAGAGGGGACCCGAACACCGGGGAGCTGTTTTTT.

The chain combines TRBV27 with TRBJ2-2; the D gene is possibly TRBD1 (5 bases). Trimming took off 3 bases at V and 2 bases at J, with 10 bases between the two ends. Germline CDR1 reads MNHEY; CDR2 reads SMNVEV (reference sequence). This CDR3 is 15 amino acids long. The CDR3 loop is CASSLGLGNTGELFF. DNA of the CDR3: TGTGCCAGCAGTTTGGGGCTAGGTAACACCGGGGAGCTGTTTTTT.

The chain employs TRBV6-6 and TRBJ2-7; D is unresolved. Germline lookup yields CDR1 MNHNY and CDR2 SVGAGI (reference sequence). V shed 2 bases and J shed 5 bases, with 7 bases lying between them. The CDR3 has 12 amino acids. In DNA, the CDR3 is TGTGCCAGCAGTTACCCTGGCAACGAGCAGTACTTC. This sequence encodes CASSYPGNEQYF.

This clone has just one count. This sequence joins TRBV19 and TRBJ2-7, with 7 nucleotides matching TRBD1. The CDR3 consists of 14 residues. CDR1 is LNHDA and CDR2 is SQIVND in the germline V gene (reference sequence). V lost 7 bases, J lost 0 bases, and 6 bases stayed unmatched. The CDR3: CASTATGSSYEQYF. The CDR3 DNA reads TGTGCCAGTACCGCGACAGGGTCCTCCTACGAGCAGTACTTC.

The chain combines TRBV19 with TRBJ1-5; no firm D call. The CDR3 sequence is 16 residues long. V was pared by 3 bases and J by 0 bases, with 12 bases between. CDR1 and CDR2 (germline): LNHDA, SQIVND (reference sequence). CDR3 sequence reads: CASSIRQIYSNQPQHF. In DNA form, the CDR3 reads TGTGCCAGTAGTATTAGGCAGATATATAGCAATCAGCCCCAGCATTTT. The full variable domain, rest sourced from reference TRBV19 and TRBJ1-5, is DGGITQSPKYLFRKEGQNVTLSCEQNLNHDAMYWYRQDPGQGLRLIYYSQIVNDFQKGDIAEGYSVSREKKESFPLTVTSAQKNPTAFYLCASSIRQIYSNQPQHFGDGTRLSIL.

This chain uses TRBV6-5 with TRBJ1-1; D uncertain. The ends were cut back, 0 bases at V and 1 base at J, with 9 bases in the middle. The germline gives CDR1 MNHEY, CDR2 SVGAGI. The CDR3 loop spans 15 amino acids. CDR3 protein: CASSYSRQTNTEAFF. The CDR3 DNA reads as TGTGCCAGCAGTTACTCGCGGCAGACGAACACTGAAGCTTTCTTT.